This TCR beta chain was observed in a study of T cells in Graves' hyperthyroidism and ophthalmopathy. From RNA transcripts, TCR beta CDR3 regions were amplified. Initially, a first-round RT-PCR of the TCR CDR3 employed the HTBI primer set. MiXCR was run by TCRdb on the multiplex PCR reads, yielding one entry per CDR3 protein. Found here are roughly 500,000 distinct CDR3 sequences, about 16% of them singletons; the top ten hold 25% to 30%. The CDR3 runs 13 residues. Trimming took 3 bases from V and 6 from J, leaving 6 bases between them. Germline values: CDR1 SGHTA, CDR2 FQGTGA. The sequencing input was blood. This TCR was recovered from a woman aged 25 to 39 with Graves' ophthalmopathy. The chain uses TRBV7-3 and TRBJ1-6; the D is unclear. The CDR3 is CASSFIPNSPLHF. The DNA for the CDR3 is TGTGCCAGCAGCTTTATCCCTAATTCACCCCTCCACTTT.